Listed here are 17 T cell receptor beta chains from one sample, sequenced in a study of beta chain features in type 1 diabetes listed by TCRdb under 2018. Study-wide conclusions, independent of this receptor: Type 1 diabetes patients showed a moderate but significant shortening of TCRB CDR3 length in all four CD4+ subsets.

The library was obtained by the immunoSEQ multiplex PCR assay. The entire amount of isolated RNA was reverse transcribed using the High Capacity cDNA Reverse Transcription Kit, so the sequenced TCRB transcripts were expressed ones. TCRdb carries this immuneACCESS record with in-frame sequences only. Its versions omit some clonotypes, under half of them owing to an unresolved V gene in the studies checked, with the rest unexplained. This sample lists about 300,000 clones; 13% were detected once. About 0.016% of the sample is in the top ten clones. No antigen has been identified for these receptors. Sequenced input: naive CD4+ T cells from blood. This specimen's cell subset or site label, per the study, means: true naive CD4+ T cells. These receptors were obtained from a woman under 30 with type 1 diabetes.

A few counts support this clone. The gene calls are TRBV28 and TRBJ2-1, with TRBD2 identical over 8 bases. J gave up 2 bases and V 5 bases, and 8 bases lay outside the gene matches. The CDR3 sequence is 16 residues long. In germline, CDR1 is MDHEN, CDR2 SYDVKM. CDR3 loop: CASSPASGWPYNEQFF. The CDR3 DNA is TGTGCCAGCAGTCCAGCTAGCGGGTGGCCCTACAATGAGCAGTTCTTC.

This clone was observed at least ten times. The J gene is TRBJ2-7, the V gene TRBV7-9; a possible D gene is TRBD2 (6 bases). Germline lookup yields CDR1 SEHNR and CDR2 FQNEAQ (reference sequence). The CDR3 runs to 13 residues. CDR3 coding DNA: TGTGCCAGCAGTCCTTATAGCGGACCTGCTCTCGTTGTC. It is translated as CASSPYSGPALVV.

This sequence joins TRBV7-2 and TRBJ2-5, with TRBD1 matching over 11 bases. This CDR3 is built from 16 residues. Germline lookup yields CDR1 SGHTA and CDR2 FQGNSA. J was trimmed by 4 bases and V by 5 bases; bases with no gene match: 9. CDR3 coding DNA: TGTGCCAGCAGCCAAGGACAGGGGGCGCCGGTAGAGACCCAGTACTTC. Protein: CASSQGQGAPVETQYF.

The CDR3 loop is CASGLHHRASTIGYTF. The CDR3 nucleotides read TGTGCTAGTGGTTTGCACCACAGGGCCTCGACTATAGGCTACACCTTC. This sequence joins TRBV12-5 and TRBJ1-2, with D possibly matching TRBD1 (6 bases). The ends were cut back, 2 bases at V and 8 bases at J, with 21 bases in the middle. The CDR3 runs 16 residues. Looked up from germline, CDR1 is LGHNT and CDR2 is FRNRAP.

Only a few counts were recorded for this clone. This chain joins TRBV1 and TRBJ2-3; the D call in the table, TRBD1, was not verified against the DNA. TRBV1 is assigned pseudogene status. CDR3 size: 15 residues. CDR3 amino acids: CTSSQDLLGADTQYF. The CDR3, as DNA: TGCACCAGCAGCCAAGATCTACTGGGCGCAGATACGCAGTATTTT.

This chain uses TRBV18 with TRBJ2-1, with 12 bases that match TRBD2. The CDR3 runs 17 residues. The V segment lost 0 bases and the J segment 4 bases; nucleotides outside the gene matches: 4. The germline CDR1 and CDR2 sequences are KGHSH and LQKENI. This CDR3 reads CASSPPIGLAGYNEQFF. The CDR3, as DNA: TGTGCCAGCTCACCACCGATTGGACTAGCGGGGTACAATGAGCAGTTCTTC. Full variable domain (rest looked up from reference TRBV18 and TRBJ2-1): NAGVMQNPRHLVRRRGQEARLRCSPMKGHSHVYWYRQLPEEGLKFMVYLQKENIIDESGMPKERFSAEFPKEGPSILRIQQVVRGDSAAYFCASSPPIGLAGYNEQFFGPGTRLTVL.

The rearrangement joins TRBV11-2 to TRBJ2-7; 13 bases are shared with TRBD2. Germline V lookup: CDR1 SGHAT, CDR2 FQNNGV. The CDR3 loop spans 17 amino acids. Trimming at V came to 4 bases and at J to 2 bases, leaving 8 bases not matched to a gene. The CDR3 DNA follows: TGTGCCAGCAGCTCGCGACGACTAGCGGGAGGCCCCTACGAGCAGTACTTC. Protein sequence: CASSSRRLAGGPYEQYF.

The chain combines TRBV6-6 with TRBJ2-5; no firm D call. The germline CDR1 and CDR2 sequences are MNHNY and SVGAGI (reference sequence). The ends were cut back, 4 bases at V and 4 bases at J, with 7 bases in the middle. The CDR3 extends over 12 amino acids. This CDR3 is CASSSAGETQYF. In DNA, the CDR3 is TGTGCCAGCAGTTCGGCAGGAGAGACCCAGTACTTC.

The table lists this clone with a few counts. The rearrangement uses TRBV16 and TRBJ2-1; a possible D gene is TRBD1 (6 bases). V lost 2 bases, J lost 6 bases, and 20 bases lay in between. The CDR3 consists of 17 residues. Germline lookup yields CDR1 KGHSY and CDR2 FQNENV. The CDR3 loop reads CASSQLKTGPQLNEQFF. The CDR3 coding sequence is TGTGCCAGCAGCCAACTTAAGACAGGCCCCCAACTCAATGAGCAGTTCTTC. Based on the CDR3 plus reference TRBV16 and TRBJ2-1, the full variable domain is GEEVAQTPKHLVRGEGQKAKLYCAPIKGHSYVFWYQQVLKNEFKFLISFQNENVFDETGMPKERFSAKCLPNSPCSLEIQATKLEDSAVYFCASSQLKTGPQLNEQFFGPGTRLTVL.

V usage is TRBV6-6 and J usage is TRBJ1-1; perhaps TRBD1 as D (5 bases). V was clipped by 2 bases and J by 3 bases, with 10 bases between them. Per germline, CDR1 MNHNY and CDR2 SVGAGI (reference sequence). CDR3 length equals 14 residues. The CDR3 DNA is TGTGCCAGCAGTTACCCGACAGAATACACTGAAGCTTTCTTT. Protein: CASSYPTEYTEAFF.

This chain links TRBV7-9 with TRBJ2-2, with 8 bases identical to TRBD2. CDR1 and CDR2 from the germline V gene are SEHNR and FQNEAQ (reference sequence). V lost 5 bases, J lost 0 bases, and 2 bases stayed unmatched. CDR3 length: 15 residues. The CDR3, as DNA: TGTGCCAGCAGCCGGGGGGGGTCGAACACCGGGGAGCTGTTTTTT. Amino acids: CASSRGGSNTGELFF.

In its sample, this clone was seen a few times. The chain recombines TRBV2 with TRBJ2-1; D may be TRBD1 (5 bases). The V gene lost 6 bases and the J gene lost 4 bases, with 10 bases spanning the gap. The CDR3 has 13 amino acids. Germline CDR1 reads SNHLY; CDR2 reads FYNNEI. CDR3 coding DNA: TGTGCCAGCAGGAAGGGGCCTTACAATGAGCAGTTCTTC. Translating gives CASRKGPYNEQFF. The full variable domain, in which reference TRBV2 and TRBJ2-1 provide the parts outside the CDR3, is EPEVTQTPSHQVTQMGQEVILRCVPISNHLYFYWYRQILGQKVEFLVSFYNNEISEKSEIFDDQFSVERPDGSNFTLKIRSTKLEDSAMYFCASRKGPYNEQFFGPGTRLTVL.

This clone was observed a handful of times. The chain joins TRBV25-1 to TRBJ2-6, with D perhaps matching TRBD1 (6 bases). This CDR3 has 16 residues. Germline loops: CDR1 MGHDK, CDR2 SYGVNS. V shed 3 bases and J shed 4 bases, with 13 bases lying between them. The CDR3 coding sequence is TGTGCCAGCAGTGACAGGGGAGATTACGGGGCCAACGTCCTGACTTTC. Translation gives CASSDRGDYGANVLTF.

CDR3 coding DNA: TGTGCCAGCAGCCAAGATCCGCGGGGGACCTACAATGAGCAGTTCTTC. This gives the protein CASSQDPRGTYNEQFF. The J gene is TRBJ2-1, the V gene TRBV4-2; 7 positions agree with TRBD2. Germline V gene sequence: CDR1 LGHNA, CDR2 YNFKEQ. V was pared by 0 bases and J by 2 bases, with 4 bases of the junction left unmatched. This CDR3 comprises 16 residues.

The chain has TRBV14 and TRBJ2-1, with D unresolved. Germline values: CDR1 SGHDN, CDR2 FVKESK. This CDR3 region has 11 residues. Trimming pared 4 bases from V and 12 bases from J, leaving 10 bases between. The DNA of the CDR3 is TGTGCCAGCAGCCCTGGTCGAGCGCAGTTCTTC. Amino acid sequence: CASSPGRAQFF. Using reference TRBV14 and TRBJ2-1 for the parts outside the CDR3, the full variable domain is EAGVTQFPSHSVIEKGQTVTLRCDPISGHDNLYWYRRVMGKEIKFLLHFVKESKQDESGMPNNRFLAERTGGTYSTLKVQPAELEDSGVYFCASSPGRAQFFGPGTRLTVL.

The CDR3 region has the DNA TGTGCCAGCAGTGAGGGAGTTTACGAGCAGTACTTC. Translation: CASSEGVYEQYF. This rearrangement joins TRBV2 to TRBJ2-7; perhaps TRBD2 as D (5 bases). From germline, CDR1 is SNHLY and CDR2 FYNNEI. This CDR3 contains 12 residues. Trimming stripped 3 bases from V and 4 bases from J, with 7 bases between.

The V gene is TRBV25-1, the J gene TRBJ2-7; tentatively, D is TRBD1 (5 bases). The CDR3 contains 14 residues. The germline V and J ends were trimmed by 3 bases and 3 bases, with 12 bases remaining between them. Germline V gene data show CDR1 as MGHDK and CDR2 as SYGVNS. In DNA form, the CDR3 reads TGTGCCAGCAGTGAGTACAGGAGTCACTACGAGCAGTACTTC. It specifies CASSEYRSHYEQYF.